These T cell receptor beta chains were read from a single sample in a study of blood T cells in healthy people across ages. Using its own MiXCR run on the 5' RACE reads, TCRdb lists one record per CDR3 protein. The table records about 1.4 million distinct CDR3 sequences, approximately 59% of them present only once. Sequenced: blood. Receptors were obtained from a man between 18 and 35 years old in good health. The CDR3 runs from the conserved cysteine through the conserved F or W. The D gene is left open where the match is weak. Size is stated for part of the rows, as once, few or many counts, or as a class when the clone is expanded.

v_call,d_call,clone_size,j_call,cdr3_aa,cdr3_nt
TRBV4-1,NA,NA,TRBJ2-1,CASSQDNYPKDEQFF,TGCGCCAGCAGCCAAGATAACTACCCAAAGGATGAGCAGTTCTTC
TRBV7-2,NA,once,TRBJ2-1,CASSLSRATYNEQFF,TGTGCCAGCAGCTTATCACGCGCTACCTACAATGAGCAGTTCTTC
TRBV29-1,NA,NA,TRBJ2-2,CSVEGGSGELFF,TGCAGCGTTGAGGGGGGATCCGGGGAGCTGTTTTTT
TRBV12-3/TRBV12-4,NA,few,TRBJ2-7,CASSLTGLEADEQYF,TGTGCCAGCAGTTTGACAGGTCTTGAGGCAGACGAGCAGTACTTC
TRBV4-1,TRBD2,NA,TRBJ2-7,CVSSLLGLAGTNTYEQYF,TGCGTCAGCAGCCTTCTAGGACTAGCGGGGACGAATACCTACGAGCAGTACTTC
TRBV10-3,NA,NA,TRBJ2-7,CAIRKGSRETYEQYF,TGTGCCATCAGAAAAGGGTCCAGGGAAACCTACGAGCAGTACTTC
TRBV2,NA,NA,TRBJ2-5,CASGGLEGGETQYF,TGTGCCAGCGGCGGTTTGGAGGGGGGGGAGACCCAGTACTTC
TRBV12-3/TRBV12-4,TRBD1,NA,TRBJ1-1,CASSPGTGGDTEAFF,TGTGCCAGCAGTCCCGGGACAGGGGGCGATACTGAAGCTTTCTTT
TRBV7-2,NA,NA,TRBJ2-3,CASSVRMSDPQYF,TGTGCCAGCAGCGTAAGGATGTCGGATCCGCAGTATTTT
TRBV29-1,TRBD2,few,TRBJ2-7,CSVDTGTSGSYEQYF,TGCAGCGTTGACACCGGGACTAGCGGTTCCTACGAGCAGTACTTC
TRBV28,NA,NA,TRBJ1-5,CASSLNGPTQPQHF,TGTGCCAGCAGTTTAAACGGGCCGACTCAGCCCCAGCATTTT
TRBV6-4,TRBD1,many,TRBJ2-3,CASSEGGPTDTQYF,TGTGCCAGCAGTGAAGGGGGCCCCACAGATACGCAGTATTTT
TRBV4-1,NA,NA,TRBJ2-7,CASSQDLTPTTYEQYF,TGCGCCAGCAGCCAAGATCTTACACCCACCACCTACGAGCAGTACTTC
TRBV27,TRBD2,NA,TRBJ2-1,CASSKTPSSGVYNEQFF,TGTGCCAGCAGTAAAACCCCCTCTAGCGGGGTGTACAATGAGCAGTTCTTC
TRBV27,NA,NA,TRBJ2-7,CASSLSGPVDEQYF,TGTGCCAGCAGTTTATCGGGCCCTGTCGACGAGCAGTACTTC
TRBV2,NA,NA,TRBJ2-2,CASSVGGTGNTGELFF,TGTGCCAGCAGTGTAGGTGGAACAGGGAACACCGGGGAGCTGTTTTTT
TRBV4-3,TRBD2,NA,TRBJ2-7,CASSRISGGRSYEQYF,TGCGCCAGCAGCCGAATTAGCGGGGGGCGCTCCTACGAGCAGTACTTC
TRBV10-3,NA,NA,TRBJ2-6,CAISENRNSGANVLTF,TGTGCCATCAGTGAAAATAGGAACTCTGGGGCCAACGTCCTGACTTTC
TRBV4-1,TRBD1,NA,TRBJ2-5,CASSQADRESGEEYF,TGCGCCAGCAGCCAGGCCGACAGGGAGAGTGGCGAGGAGTACTTC
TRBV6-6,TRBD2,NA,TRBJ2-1,CASSYRLASPNNEQFF,TGTGCCAGCAGTTACCGACTAGCCTCCCCCAACAATGAGCAGTTCTTC
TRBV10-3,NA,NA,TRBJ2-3,CTIGGSTDTQYF,TGTACCATCGGTGGAAGCACAGATACGCAGTATTTT
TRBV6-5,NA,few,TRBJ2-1,CASKFGGAEGQFF,TGTGCCAGCAAATTTGGGGGCGCTGAAGGGCAGTTCTTC
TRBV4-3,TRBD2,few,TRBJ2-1,CASSQDWASGGVNEQFF,TGCGCCAGCAGCCAAGATTGGGCTAGCGGGGGTGTCAATGAGCAGTTCTTC
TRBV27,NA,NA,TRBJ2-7,CASSRLEGIEQYF,TGTGCCAGCAGCAGACTTGAAGGAATCGAGCAGTACTTC
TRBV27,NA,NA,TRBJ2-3,CASKYRVGTDTQYF,TGTGCCAGCAAATACAGGGTGGGCACAGATACGCAGTATTTT
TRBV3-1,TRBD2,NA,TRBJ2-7,CASSLGLAGQYF,TGTGCCAGCAGCCTGGGACTAGCAGGGCAGTACTTC
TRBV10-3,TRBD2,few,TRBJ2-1,CAISDLASGAHNEQFF,TGTGCCATCAGTGATTTGGCTAGCGGAGCCCACAATGAGCAGTTCTTC
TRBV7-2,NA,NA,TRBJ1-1,CASSTGQPNTEAFF,TGTGCCAGCAGCACTGGACAGCCGAACACTGAAGCTTTCTTT
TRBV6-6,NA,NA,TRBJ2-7,CASSYSELVAGEQYF,TGTGCCAGCAGTTACTCGGAACTAGTGGCAGGCGAGCAGTACTTC
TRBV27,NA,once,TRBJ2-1,CASQTLGGEQFF,TGTGCCAGCCAAACGTTGGGCGGTGAGCAGTTCTTC
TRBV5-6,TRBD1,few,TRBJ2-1,CASSLSLRGQIKFF,TGTGCCAGCAGCTTAAGTTTAAGGGGACAGATAAAGTTCTTC
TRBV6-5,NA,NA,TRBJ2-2,CASRTRGSNTGELFF,TGTGCCAGCAGAACCAGGGGCTCGAACACCGGGGAGCTGTTTTTT
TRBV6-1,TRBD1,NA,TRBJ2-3,CASSDHRGQDTQYF,TGTGCCAGCAGTGACCACAGGGGGCAAGATACGCAGTATTTT
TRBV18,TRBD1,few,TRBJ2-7,CASSPRTGGLSDEQYF,TGTGCCAGCTCACCACGGACAGGGGGCCTCTCGGACGAGCAGTACTTC
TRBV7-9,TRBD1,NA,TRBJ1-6,CASSYEQGARSPLHF,TGTGCCAGCAGCTACGAACAGGGGGCTAGATCACCCCTCCACTTT
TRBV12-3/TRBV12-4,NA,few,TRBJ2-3,CASSLADYTDTQYF,TGTGCCAGCAGTTTAGCGGACTACACAGATACGCAGTATTTT
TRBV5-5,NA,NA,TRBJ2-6,CASSPEGSSGANVLTF,TGTGCCAGCAGCCCCGAAGGGTCCTCTGGGGCCAACGTCCTGACTTTC
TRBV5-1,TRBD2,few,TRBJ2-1,CASSPTSGAEQFF,TGCGCCAGCAGCCCGACTAGCGGAGCTGAGCAGTTCTTC
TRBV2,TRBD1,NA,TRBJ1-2,CASSETGGDGYTF,TGTGCCAGCAGTGAGACAGGGGGCGATGGCTACACCTTC
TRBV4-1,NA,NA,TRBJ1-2,CASSLQVGDYGYTF,TGCGCCAGCAGCCTACAGGTTGGCGACTATGGCTACACCTTC
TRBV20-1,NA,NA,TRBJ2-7,CSAITAASSYEQYF,TGCAGTGCTATAACGGCGGCGAGCTCCTACGAGCAGTACTTC
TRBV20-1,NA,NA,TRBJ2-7,CSASKGSSYEQYF,TGCAGTGCTAGTAAGGGGTCCTCCTACGAGCAGTACTTC
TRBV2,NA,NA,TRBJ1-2,CASSVNARALGYTF,TGTGCCAGCAGTGTGAATGCCAGGGCCCTTGGCTACACCTTC
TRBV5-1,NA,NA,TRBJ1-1,CASSPARAGKVLTEAFF,TGCGCCAGCAGCCCGGCCCGGGCAGGGAAAGTTTTAACTGAAGCTTTCTTT
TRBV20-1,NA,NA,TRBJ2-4,CSAGGREVEQYF,TGCAGTGCTGGAGGGAGAGAGGTTGAGCAGTACTTC
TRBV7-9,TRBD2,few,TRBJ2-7,CASSLSGGRYYEQYF,TGTGCCAGCAGCTTATCGGGAGGCCGTTACTACGAGCAGTACTTC
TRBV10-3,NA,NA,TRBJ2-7,CAISESGSDEQYF,TGTGCCATCAGTGAGTCTGGTTCGGACGAGCAGTACTTC
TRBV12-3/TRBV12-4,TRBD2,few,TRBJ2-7,CASSPPTSGSYEQYF,TGTGCCAGCAGCCCCCCGACTAGCGGGAGCTACGAGCAGTACTTC
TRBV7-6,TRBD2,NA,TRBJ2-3,CASSLALGGGNTQYF,TGTGCCAGCAGCTTAGCGCTCGGGGGGGGGAATACGCAGTATTTT
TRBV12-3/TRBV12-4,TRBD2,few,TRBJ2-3,CASTHLAGEADTQYF,TGTGCCAGCACTCATCTAGCGGGGGAGGCAGATACGCAGTATTTT
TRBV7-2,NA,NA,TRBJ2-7,CASSFYGGRSSYEQYF,TGTGCCAGCAGCTTTTATGGGGGACGTAGCTCCTACGAGCAGTACTTC
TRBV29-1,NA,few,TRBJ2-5,CSVDGQEIDQETQYF,TGCAGCGTTGATGGGCAGGAAATCGACCAAGAGACCCAGTACTTC